One TCR beta chain is described in this entry. Its antigen is undetermined. The time point: baseline pretreatment blood. Treatment specified: 15 Gy SBRT to primary tumor, nephrectomy 4 weeks later. The tumor was a clear cell renal cell carcinoma. These data belong to a study of radiation and T cells in renal cell carcinoma. Across the study: Nephrectomy followed 15 Gy stereotactic body radiation by 4 weeks.

Some clones are missing from TCRdb's copy, which holds only in-frame ones; the method was immunoSEQ multiplex PCR. Among tens of thousands of clones listed, 75% to 85% were seen once. This CDR3 has 14 amino acids. CDR1 and CDR2 from the germline V gene are SGHRS and YFSETQ. Trimming shortened V by 2 bases and J by 0 bases, and 7 bases separated the two germline ends. Overall study findings and caveats: Top tumor clonotypes rose in blood 2 weeks post-radiation, then contracted. No pretreatment tumor biopsies were available for baseline clonotypes.

The specimen comprised blood, sampled from a patient whose treatment included radiotherapy and nephrectomy. The clonotype originates from a woman aged 70 to 79 with renal cell carcinoma. The chain combines TRBV5-1 with TRBJ2-3; a weak D match, TRBD2 (6 bases). The CDR3 spells CASSFLASTDTQYF. CDR3 nucleotide sequence: TGCGCCAGCAGCTTTCTAGCGAGCACAGATACGCAGTATTTT.